Here is one TCR beta chain with its context. The target antigen is unknown. The CDR3 length is 13 residues. Germline CDR1 reads SEHNR; CDR2 reads FQNEAQ (reference sequence). The data are from a study of T cells expressing NK-cell markers. Whole-study context: Sorted CD3+CD56+NKG2C+, CD3+CD56+NKG2C- and CD3+CD56-NKG2C+ T-cell subsets were beta-chain profiled. Findings of the study overall: Roughly 6 donors showed dominant NKG2C+ clonotypes comprising roughly 1.0-7.0% of their CD8+ T cells.

One entry per CDR3 protein, without DNA, is what TCRdb gives after re-calling the 5' RACE reads. Here the sample table reports tens of thousands of distinct CDR3 sequences. The TCR originated in a woman aged 18-70 years in good health. The V gene is TRBV7-9, the J gene TRBJ1-5; the D call from TCRdb, TRBD1, cannot be confirmed without DNA. What was sequenced was blood T cells: a sorted CD56 or NKG2C T cell subset, CD4+ or CD8+ T cells, or bulk PBMC T cells (not recorded which). CDR3: CASSFEGSQPQHF.